The 26 T cell receptor beta chains presented below share a single source sample, sequenced in a study of T cell changes during pregnancy in multiple sclerosis. Using immunoSEQ multiplex PCR, the repertoire was profiled, and TCRdb retains in-frame clones only, with some absent. The sample has tens of thousands of clones, 80% to 95% seen once. Sequencing used CD4+ T cells from peripheral blood mononuclear cells, obtained after pregnancy. These receptors all stem from a female donor with multiple sclerosis, enrolled in a pregnancy study.

The genes are TRBV21-1 and TRBJ2-7; TRBD1 was called by the table and not checked on the DNA. TRBV21-1 is labeled a pseudogene. This CDR3 contains 15 residues. CDR3 in DNA: TGTGCCAGCAGCAAAAGAATAACAGAATACTACGAGCAGTACTTC. Its protein product is CASSKRITEYYEQYF.

The V gene is TRBV2, the J gene TRBJ1-1; TRBD1 aligns across 8 bases. Trimming removed 7 bases from V and 2 bases from J; junction bases left unmatched: 6. Germline assignment: CDR1 SNHLY and CDR2 FYNNEI. CDR3 size: 14 residues. CDR3 sequence: CASTMTGANTEAFF. In DNA form, the CDR3 reads TGTGCCAGCACTATGACAGGGGCTAACACTGAAGCTTTCTTT. The complete variable domain, with remaining parts taken from reference TRBV2 and TRBJ1-1, reads EPEVTQTPSHQVTQMGQEVILRCVPISNHLYFYWYRQILGQKVEFLVSFYNNEISEKSEIFDDQFSVERPDGSNFTLKIRSTKLEDSAMYFCASTMTGANTEAFFGQGTRLTVV.

Regarding this clone: A junction end diverges from the germline sequence, so it may reflect a read error. The V and J genes are TRBV15 and TRBJ1-2; D unresolved. The germline gives CDR1 LNHNV, CDR2 YYDKDF (reference sequence). The length of the CDR3 is 15 residues. This CDR3 reads CAASRDLGGNYGYTF. DNA of the CDR3: TGTGCCGCCAGCAGAGATCTTGGCGGGAACTATGGCTACACCTTC. The whole variable domain, remainder taken from reference TRBV15 and TRBJ1-2, is DAMVIQNPRYQVTQFGKPVTLSCSQTLNHNVMYWYQQKSSQAPKLLFHYYDKDFNNEADTPDNFQSRRPNTSFCFLDIRSPGLGDTAMYLCAASRDLGGNYGYTFGSGTRLTVV.

The rearrangement uses TRBV25-1 and TRBJ2-3, with D maybe TRBD2 (6 bases). V lost 3 bases and J lost 3, with 13 bases in between. The CDR3 extends over 15 amino acids. CDR1 and CDR2 from the germline V gene are MGHDK and SYGVNS. As DNA, the CDR3 is TGTGCCAGCAGTGAGCAGGGAGGTTTGACAGATACGCAGTATTTT. It is translated as CASSEQGGLTDTQYF.

The chain employs TRBV19 and TRBJ1-4; a possible D gene is TRBD1 (6 bases). Germline assignment: CDR1 LNHDA and CDR2 SQIVND (reference sequence). The CDR3 consists of 15 residues. The ends were cut back, 1 base at V and 7 bases at J, with 13 bases in the middle. The CDR3 DNA is TGTGCCAGTAGTATAGTCACAGGGATGGGTGAAAAACTGTTTTTT. This sequence encodes CASSIVTGMGEKLFF.

The chain links TRBV11-3 to TRBJ2-3; 9 bases line up with TRBD1. Germline V lookup: CDR1 SGHNT, CDR2 YENEEA. V dropped 5 bases and J dropped 0; count of bases not matched to a gene: 3. The CDR3 is 15 residues long. CDR3 residues: CASSPGQGSTDTQYF. The CDR3 region has the DNA TGTGCCAGCAGCCCGGGACAGGGAAGCACAGATACGCAGTATTTT.

V usage is TRBV16 and J usage is TRBJ2-7, with 9 bases aligning to TRBD1. This CDR3 has 15 residues. Unmatched junction bases numbered 6, after V lost 4 bases and J lost 2 bases. Germline V gene data show CDR1 as KGHSY and CDR2 as FQNENV. The CDR3 region is CASSPLGQGTYEQYF. CDR3 sequence (DNA): TGTGCCAGCAGCCCTCTGGGACAGGGTACCTACGAGCAGTACTTC.

The V gene is TRBV18, the J gene TRBJ1-2; TRBD1 might be the D (5 bases). The CDR3 covers 18 residues. Per the germline V gene, CDR1 is KGHSH and CDR2 is LQKENI. V lost 2 bases and J 8 bases, leaving 27 bases between the germline ends. CDR3 sequence: CASSPINRRDAAGGGYTF. Written as DNA, the CDR3 is TGTGCCAGCTCACCAATCAATAGACGGGACGCGGCCGGGGGAGGCTACACCTTC.

The J gene is TRBJ2-1, the V gene TRBV7-9, with 12 bases matching TRBD2. The CDR3 runs to 15 residues. V lost 8 bases, J lost 0 bases, and 2 bases stayed unmatched. The germline V gene has CDR1 SEHNR and CDR2 FQNEAQ (reference sequence). The CDR3 coding sequence is TGTGCCAGCGGACTAGCGGGATTCTCCTACAATGAGCAGTTCTTC. This translates into CASGLAGFSYNEQFF.

This clone was seen once. The rearrangement links TRBV30 to TRBJ2-3; tentative D call: TRBD2 (7 bases). V gave up 3 bases and J gave up 0 bases, with 13 bases separating them. Germline V gene sequence: CDR1 GTSNPN, CDR2 SVGIG (reference sequence). CDR3 size: 15 residues. CDR3 protein: CAWSGGTSSTDTQYF. Here the CDR3 DNA reads TGTGCCTGGAGCGGGGGGACAAGTAGCACAGATACGCAGTATTTT.

J is TRBJ1-5 and V is TRBV18; D unresolved. Trimming took 5 bases from V and 4 from J, leaving 12 bases between them. Germline V lookup: CDR1 KGHSH, CDR2 LQKENI. CDR3 length: 14 residues. The CDR3 region is CASSGELKNQPQHF. The CDR3 DNA reads as TGTGCCAGCTCAGGGGAGCTGAAGAATCAGCCCCAGCATTTT.

V gene TRBV7-8 combines with J gene TRBJ1-3; unclear D gene. The CDR3 has 17 amino acids. The V end was cut by 5 bases, the J end by 0 bases, with 17 bases between. The V gene's germline CDR1 is SGHVS and CDR2 FQNEAQ. The CDR3 DNA reads TGTGCCAGCAGCATTTCACAGAATTATTTCTCTGGAAACACCATATATTTT. Translating it yields CASSISQNYFSGNTIYF.

Worth noting for this clone: An end of the junction does not agree with germline; a read error may underlie this. J is TRBJ1-2 and V is TRBV5-4; 7 nucleotides line up with TRBD1. This CDR3 is 15 amino acids long. CDR1 and CDR2 from the germline V gene are SGHNT and YYREEE (reference sequence). CDR3 nucleotide sequence: TGTGCCGGCAGCGAGCGACAAAGGGGGCGCGGTGGCTACACCTTC. The encoded protein is CAGSERQRGRGGYTF. The full variable domain, with the rest looked up from reference TRBV5-4 and TRBJ1-2, is ETGVTQSPTHLIKTRGQQVTLRCSSQSGHNTVSWYQQALGQGPQFIFQYYREEENGRGNFPPRFSGLQFPNYSSELNVNALELDDSALYLCAGSERQRGRGGYTFGSGTRLTVV.

The chain links TRBV6-6 to TRBJ2-7, with TRBD1 matching 7 bases. The CDR3 is made up of 14 amino acids. Per germline, CDR1 MNHNY and CDR2 SVGAGI (reference sequence). With 3 bases clipped from V and 2 bases from J, the junction kept 4 bases outside the gene matches. CDR3 amino acids: CASSYGQGAYEQYF. As DNA, the CDR3 is TGTGCCAGCAGTTATGGGCAGGGGGCCTACGAGCAGTACTTC.

This clone was detected once. The chain combines TRBV19 with TRBJ2-3, with 9 bases identical to TRBD2. The germline CDR1 and CDR2 sequences are LNHDA and SQIVND (reference sequence). This CDR3 has 17 amino acids. V lost 1 base, J lost 2 bases, and 7 bases stayed unmatched. The CDR3 is CASSIGVSSGVTDTQYF. Here the CDR3 DNA reads TGTGCCAGTAGTATAGGTGTGTCTAGCGGGGTCACAGATACGCAGTATTTT.

The chain carries TRBV19 and TRBJ2-2, with TRBD1 as a possible D gene (6 bases). The CDR3 is 15 amino acids. Trimming removed 7 bases at V and 4 bases at J, with 16 bases between. The V gene's germline CDR1 is LNHDA and CDR2 SQIVND (reference sequence). CDR3 DNA sequence: TGTGCCAGTATCCCAGGGGTTCGAGGCACCGGGGAGCTGTTTTTT. Protein product: CASIPGVRGTGELFF.

The genes are TRBV28 and TRBJ1-1, with a possible D match to TRBD1 (6 bases). Trimming shortened V by 6 bases and J by 5 bases, and 16 bases separated the two germline ends. This CDR3 region has 14 residues. Germline CDR1 reads MDHEN; CDR2 reads SYDVKM. The CDR3 is CASRRPAGETEAFF. CDR3 DNA sequence: TGTGCCAGCAGGCGCCCCGCAGGGGAAACTGAAGCTTTCTTT.

The chain joins TRBV7-8 to TRBJ1-3, with 8 bases matching TRBD1. CDR3 length: 17 residues. The junction had 11 bases not matched to a gene; V was cut back by 4 bases and J by 3 bases. In germline, CDR1 is SGHVS, CDR2 FQNEAQ. The CDR3 nucleotides read TGTGCCAGCAGCTCAACCCGTGGACAGGGAGGTGGAAACACCATATATTTT. This sequence encodes CASSSTRGQGGGNTIYF.

V gene TRBV15 combines with J gene TRBJ2-7; no firm D call. In germline, CDR1 is LNHNV, CDR2 YYDKDF (reference sequence). CDR3 length: 13 amino acids. Trimming left V 2 bases short and J 4 bases short, with 9 bases between. The CDR3 loop is CATSRQAGYEQYF. CDR3 in DNA: TGTGCCACCAGCAGACAGGCAGGTTACGAGCAGTACTTC.

This chain links TRBV7-3 with TRBJ2-1, with 10 bases that match TRBD2. J was trimmed by 6 bases and V by 2 bases; bases with no gene match: 4. The CDR3 runs to 15 residues. CDR1 SGHTA and CDR2 FQGTGA come from the germline V gene. CDR3 coding DNA: TGTGCCAGCAGCTTATTGATAGCGGGAGGCAATGAGCAGTTCTTC. Translating it yields CASSLLIAGGNEQFF.

The chain is built from TRBV30 and TRBJ1-5, with D tentatively TRBD1 (5 bases). Germline V lookup: CDR1 GTSNPN, CDR2 SVGIG (reference sequence). With 3 bases removed from V and 5 bases from J, the gap between germline ends came to 20 bases. CDR3 length: 16 residues. The CDR3 reads CAWSPSVGVADQPQHF. Here the CDR3 DNA reads TGTGCCTGGAGCCCCTCCGTAGGGGTGGCGGATCAGCCCCAGCATTTT. Full variable domain (missing parts from reference TRBV30 and TRBJ1-5): SQTIHQWPATLVQPVGSPLSLECTVEGTSNPNLYWYRQAAGRGLQLLFYSVGIGQISSEVPQNLSASRPQDRQFILSSKKLLLSDSGFYLCAWSPSVGVADQPQHFGDGTRLSIL.

The chain uses TRBV5-1 and TRBJ2-1, with TRBD2 identical over 11 bases. The junction had 6 bases not matched to a gene; V was cut back by 0 bases and J by 4 bases. The CDR3 extends over 17 amino acids. Germline CDR1 SGHRS, CDR2 YFSETQ. This CDR3 reads CASSLVVAGGGYNEQFF. The DNA for the CDR3 is TGCGCCAGCAGCTTGGTGGTAGCGGGAGGGGGTTACAATGAGCAGTTCTTC.

This clone was seen just once. This CDR3 is CASSVGGQGISQYF. CDR3 in DNA: TGTGCCAGCAGCGTAGGGGGACAGGGGATTTCCCAGTACTTC. The V gene is TRBV9, the J gene TRBJ2-5; 10 positions agree with TRBD1. The V segment lost 0 bases and the J segment 9 bases; nucleotides outside the gene matches: 5. The CDR3 has 14 amino acids. Germline loops: CDR1 SGDLS, CDR2 YYNGEE.

J is TRBJ2-7 and V is TRBV14; TRBD1 matches at 8 bases. This CDR3 spans 17 amino acids. V shed 0 bases, J shed 2 bases, and the junction held 9 bases outside the gene matches. Germline V gene lookup returns CDR1 SGHDN and CDR2 FVKESK. The CDR3 spells CASSQDKYAQGAYEQYF. The CDR3 DNA reads as TGTGCCAGCAGCCAAGATAAATACGCACAGGGGGCCTACGAGCAGTACTTC.

This clone was detected only once. For the CDR3, the DNA is TGTGCCTGGAGCGGGGGGGCGCTTCGGGGCACCGGGGAGCTGTTTTTT. Protein sequence: CAWSGGALRGTGELFF. The rearrangement links TRBV30 to TRBJ2-2; 8 nucleotides match TRBD2. This CDR3 is built from 16 residues. The V and J ends lost 3 bases and 4 bases, in that order; junction bases with no gene match: 10. CDR1 GTSNPN and CDR2 SVGIG come from the germline V gene (reference sequence).

J is TRBJ1-4 and V is TRBV19; D might be TRBD1 (5 bases). V gave up 5 bases and J gave up 8 bases, with 15 bases separating them. The CDR3 has 14 residues. CDR1 and CDR2 from the germline V gene are LNHDA and SQIVND (reference sequence). This chain's CDR3 is CASSARGTDEKLFF. The CDR3 coding sequence is TGTGCCAGTAGTGCTCGCGGGACTGACGAAAAACTGTTTTTT.